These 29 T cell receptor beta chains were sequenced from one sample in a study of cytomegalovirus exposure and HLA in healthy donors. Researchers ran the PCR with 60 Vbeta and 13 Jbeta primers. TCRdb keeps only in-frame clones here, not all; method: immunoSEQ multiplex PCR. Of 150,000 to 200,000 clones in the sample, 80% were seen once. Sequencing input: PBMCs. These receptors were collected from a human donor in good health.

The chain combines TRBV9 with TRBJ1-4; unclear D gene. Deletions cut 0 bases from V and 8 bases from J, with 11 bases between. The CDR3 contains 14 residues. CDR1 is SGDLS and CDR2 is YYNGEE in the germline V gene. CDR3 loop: CASSVAQHGEKLFF. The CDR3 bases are TGTGCCAGCAGCGTAGCACAGCATGGAGAAAAACTGTTTTTT.

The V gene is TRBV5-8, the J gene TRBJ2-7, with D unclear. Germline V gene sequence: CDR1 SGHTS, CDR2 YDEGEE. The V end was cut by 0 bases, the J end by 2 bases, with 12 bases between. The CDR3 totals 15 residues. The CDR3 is CASSLGFYPTYEQYF. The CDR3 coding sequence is TGTGCCAGCAGCTTGGGTTTCTACCCCACCTACGAGCAGTACTTC.

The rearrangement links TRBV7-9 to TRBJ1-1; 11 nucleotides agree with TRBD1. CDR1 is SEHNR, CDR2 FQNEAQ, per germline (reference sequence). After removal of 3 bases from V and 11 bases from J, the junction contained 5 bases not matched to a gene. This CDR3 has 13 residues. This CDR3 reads CASSLGTGGGAFF. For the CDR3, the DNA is TGTGCCAGCAGCTTGGGGACAGGGGGTGGTGCTTTCTTT.

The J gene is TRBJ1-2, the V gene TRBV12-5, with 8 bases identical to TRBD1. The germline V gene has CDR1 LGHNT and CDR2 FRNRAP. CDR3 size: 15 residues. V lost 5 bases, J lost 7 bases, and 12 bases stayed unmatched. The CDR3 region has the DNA TGTGCTAGTGGTCACACCCAGGGGGCTGTCGGTGGCTACACCTTC. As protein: CASGHTQGAVGGYTF.

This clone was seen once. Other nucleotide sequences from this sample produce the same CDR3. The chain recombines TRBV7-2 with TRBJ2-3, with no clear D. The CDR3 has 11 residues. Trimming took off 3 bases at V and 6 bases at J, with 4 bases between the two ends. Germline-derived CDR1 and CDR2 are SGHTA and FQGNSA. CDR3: CASSFGDTQYF. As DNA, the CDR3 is TGTGCCAGCAGCTTCGGGGATACGCAGTATTTT.

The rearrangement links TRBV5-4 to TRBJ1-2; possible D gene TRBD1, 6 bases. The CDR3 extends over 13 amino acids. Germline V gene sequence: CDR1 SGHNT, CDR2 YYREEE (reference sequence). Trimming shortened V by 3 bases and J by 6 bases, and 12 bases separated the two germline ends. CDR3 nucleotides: TGTGCCAGCAGCTGGGTCGAGGGGGATGGCTACACCTTC. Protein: CASSWVEGDGYTF.

CDR3 sequence reads: CASSLGQGDTDTQYF. In nucleotides, the CDR3 is TGTGCCAGCAGCCTAGGACAGGGCGACACAGATACGCAGTATTTT. The rearrangement links TRBV11-3 to TRBJ2-3; 8 nucleotides line up with TRBD1. The CDR3 covers 15 residues. The V and J ends lost 5 bases and 2 bases, in that order; junction bases with no gene match: 6. CDR1 and CDR2 (germline): SGHNT, YENEEA.

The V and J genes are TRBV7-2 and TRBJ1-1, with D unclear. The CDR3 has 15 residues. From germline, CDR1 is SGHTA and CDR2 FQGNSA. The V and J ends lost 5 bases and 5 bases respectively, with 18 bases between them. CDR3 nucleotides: TGTGCCAGCAGCCCCGTCGGCGGCCTTACAACTGAAGCTTTCTTT. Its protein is CASSPVGGLTTEAFF.

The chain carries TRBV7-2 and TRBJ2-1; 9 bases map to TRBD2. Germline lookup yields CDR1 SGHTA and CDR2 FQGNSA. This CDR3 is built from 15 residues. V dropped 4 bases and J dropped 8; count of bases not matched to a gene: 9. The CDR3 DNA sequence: TGTGCCAGCAGCTCCTTAGCGGGGGTGGTTCATGAGCAGTTCTTC. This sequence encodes CASSSLAGVVHEQFF.

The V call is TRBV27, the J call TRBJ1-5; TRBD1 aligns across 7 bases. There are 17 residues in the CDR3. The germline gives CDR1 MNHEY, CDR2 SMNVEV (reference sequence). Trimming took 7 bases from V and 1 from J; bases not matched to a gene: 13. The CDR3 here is CASTPDRDLRSNQPQHF. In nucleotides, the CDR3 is TGTGCCAGCACCCCAGACAGGGATCTAAGGAGCAATCAGCCCCAGCATTTT.

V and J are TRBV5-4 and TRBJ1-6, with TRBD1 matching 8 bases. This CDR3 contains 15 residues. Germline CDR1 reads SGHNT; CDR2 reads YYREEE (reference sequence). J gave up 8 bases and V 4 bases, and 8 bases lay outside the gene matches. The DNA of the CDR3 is TGTGCCAGCAGCCCCGACAGGGGTTGGGATTCACCCCTCCACTTT. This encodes CASSPDRGWDSPLHF. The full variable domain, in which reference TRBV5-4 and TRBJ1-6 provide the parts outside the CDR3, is ETGVTQSPTHLIKTRGQQVTLRCSSQSGHNTVSWYQQALGQGPQFIFQYYREEENGRGNFPPRFSGLQFPNYSSELNVNALELDDSALYLCASSPDRGWDSPLHFGNGTRLTVT.

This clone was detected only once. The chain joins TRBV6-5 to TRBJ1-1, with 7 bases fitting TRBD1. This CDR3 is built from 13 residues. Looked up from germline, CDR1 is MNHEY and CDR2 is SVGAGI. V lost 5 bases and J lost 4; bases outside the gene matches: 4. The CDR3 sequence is CASSEQGFTEAFF. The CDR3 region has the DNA TGTGCCAGCAGTGAACAGGGGTTCACTGAAGCTTTCTTT.

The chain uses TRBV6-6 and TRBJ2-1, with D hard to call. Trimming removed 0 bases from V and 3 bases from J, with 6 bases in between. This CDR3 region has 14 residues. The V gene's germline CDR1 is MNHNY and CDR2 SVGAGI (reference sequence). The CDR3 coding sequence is TGTGCCAGCAGTTACTCTACAGACTACAATGAGCAGTTCTTC. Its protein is CASSYSTDYNEQFF.

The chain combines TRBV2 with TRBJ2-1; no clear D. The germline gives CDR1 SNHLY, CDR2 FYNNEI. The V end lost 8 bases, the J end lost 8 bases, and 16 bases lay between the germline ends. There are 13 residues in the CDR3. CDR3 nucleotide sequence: TGTGCCAGCTGTATTCTCCGCCCAGATGAGCAGTTCTTC. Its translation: CASCILRPDEQFF.

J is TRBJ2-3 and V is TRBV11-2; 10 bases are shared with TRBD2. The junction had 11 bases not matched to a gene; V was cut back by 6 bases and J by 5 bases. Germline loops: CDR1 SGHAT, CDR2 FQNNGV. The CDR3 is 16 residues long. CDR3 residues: CASRSYLAGAGDTQYF. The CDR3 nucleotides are TGTGCCAGCAGGTCTTATCTAGCGGGGGCGGGAGATACGCAGTATTTT.

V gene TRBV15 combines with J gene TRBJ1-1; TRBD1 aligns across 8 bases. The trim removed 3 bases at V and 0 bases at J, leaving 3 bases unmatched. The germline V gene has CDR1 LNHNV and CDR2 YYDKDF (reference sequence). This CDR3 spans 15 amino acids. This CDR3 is CATSSRTGMNTEAFF. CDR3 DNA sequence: TGTGCCACCAGCAGCCGGACAGGGATGAACACTGAAGCTTTCTTT.

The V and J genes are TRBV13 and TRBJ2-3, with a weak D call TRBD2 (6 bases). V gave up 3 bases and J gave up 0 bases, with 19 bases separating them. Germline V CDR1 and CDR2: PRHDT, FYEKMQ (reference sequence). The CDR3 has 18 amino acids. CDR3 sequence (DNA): TGTGCCAGCAGCTTCGTTACCAATAGCGGATCTAGCACAGATACGCAGTATTTT. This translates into CASSFVTNSGSSTDTQYF.

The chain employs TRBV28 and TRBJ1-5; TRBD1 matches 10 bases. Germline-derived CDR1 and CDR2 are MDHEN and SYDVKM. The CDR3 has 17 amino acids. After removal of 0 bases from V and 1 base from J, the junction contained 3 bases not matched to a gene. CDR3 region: CASSLWGDRGSNQPQHF. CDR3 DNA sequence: TGTGCCAGCAGTTTATGGGGGGACAGGGGAAGCAATCAGCCCCAGCATTTT.

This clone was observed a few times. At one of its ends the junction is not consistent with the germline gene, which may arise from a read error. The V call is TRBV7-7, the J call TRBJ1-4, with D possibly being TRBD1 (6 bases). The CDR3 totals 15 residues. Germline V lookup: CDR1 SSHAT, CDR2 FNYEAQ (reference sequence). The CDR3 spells CASSLSHRVGEKLFF. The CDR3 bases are TGTGCTAGCAGCTTATCACACAGGGTTGGGGAAAAACTGTTTTTT.

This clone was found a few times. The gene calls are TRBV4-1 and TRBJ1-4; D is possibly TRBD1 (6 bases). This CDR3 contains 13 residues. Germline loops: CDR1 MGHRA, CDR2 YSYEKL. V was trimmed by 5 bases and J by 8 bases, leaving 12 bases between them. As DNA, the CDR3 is TGCGCCAGCAGCTATCTCACAGGGGAAAAACTGTTTTTT. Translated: CASSYLTGEKLFF.

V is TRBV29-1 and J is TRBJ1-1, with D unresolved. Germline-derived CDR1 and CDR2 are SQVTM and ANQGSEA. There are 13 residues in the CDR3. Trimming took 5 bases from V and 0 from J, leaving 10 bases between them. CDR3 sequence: CSVLVSMNTEAFF. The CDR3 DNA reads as TGCAGCGTTCTGGTATCTATGAACACTGAAGCTTTCTTT.

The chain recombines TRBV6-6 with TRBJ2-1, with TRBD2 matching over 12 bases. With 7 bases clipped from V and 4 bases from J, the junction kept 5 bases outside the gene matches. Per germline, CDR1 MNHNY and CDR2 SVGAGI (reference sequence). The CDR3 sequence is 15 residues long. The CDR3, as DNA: TGTGCCAGCACCGAACTAGCGGGGGGATACAATGAGCAGTTCTTC. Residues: CASTELAGGYNEQFF.

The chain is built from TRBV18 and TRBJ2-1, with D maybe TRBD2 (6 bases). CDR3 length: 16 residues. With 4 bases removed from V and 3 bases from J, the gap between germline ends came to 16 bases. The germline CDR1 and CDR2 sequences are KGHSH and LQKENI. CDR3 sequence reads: CASSLKTKGGYNEQFF. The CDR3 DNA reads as TGTGCCAGCTCACTGAAGACGAAGGGAGGCTACAATGAGCAGTTCTTC.

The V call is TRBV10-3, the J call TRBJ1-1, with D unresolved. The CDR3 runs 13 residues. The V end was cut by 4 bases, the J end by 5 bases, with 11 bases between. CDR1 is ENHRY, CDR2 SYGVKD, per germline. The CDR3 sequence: CAISVGGRTEAFF. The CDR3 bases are TGTGCCATCAGTGTGGGTGGGAGAACTGAAGCTTTCTTT.

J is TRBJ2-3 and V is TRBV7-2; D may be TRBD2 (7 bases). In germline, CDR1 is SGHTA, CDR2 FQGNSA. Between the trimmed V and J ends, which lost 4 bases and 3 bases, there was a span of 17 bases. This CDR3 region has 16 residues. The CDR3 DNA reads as TGTGCCAGCAGCTGGTTATCGGGGGGCGGGACAGATACGCAGTATTTT. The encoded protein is CASSWLSGGGTDTQYF.

CDR3 sequence reads: CASSEAHGTGTYEQYF. The CDR3 coding sequence is TGTGCCAGCAGTGAAGCGCACGGGACAGGGACCTACGAGCAGTACTTC. The V and J genes are TRBV6-1 and TRBJ2-7; 9 nucleotides agree with TRBD1. V shed 0 bases and J 2 bases; nucleotides not matched to a gene: 5. Germline CDR1 and CDR2: MNHNS and SASEGT. CDR3 length equals 16 residues.

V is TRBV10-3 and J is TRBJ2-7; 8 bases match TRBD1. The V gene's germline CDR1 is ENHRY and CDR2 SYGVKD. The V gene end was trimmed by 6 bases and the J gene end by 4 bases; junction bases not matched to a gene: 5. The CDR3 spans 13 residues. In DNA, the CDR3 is TGTGCCATCAGCGAGACAGGGGATTACGAGCAGTACTTC. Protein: CAISETGDYEQYF.

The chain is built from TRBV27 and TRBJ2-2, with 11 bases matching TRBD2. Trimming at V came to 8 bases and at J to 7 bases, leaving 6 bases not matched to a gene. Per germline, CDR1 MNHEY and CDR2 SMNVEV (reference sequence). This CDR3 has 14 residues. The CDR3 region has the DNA TGTGCCAGCCGAACTAGCGGGGGTAACGGGGAGCTGTTTTTT. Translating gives CASRTSGGNGELFF.

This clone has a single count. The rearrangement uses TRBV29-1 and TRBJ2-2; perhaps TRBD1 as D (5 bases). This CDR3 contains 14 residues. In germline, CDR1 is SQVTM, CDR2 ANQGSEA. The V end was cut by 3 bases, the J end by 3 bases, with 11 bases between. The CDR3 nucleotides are TGCAGCGTTGATCGGTTAGGGGACACCGGGGAGCTGTTTTTT. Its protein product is CSVDRLGDTGELFF.